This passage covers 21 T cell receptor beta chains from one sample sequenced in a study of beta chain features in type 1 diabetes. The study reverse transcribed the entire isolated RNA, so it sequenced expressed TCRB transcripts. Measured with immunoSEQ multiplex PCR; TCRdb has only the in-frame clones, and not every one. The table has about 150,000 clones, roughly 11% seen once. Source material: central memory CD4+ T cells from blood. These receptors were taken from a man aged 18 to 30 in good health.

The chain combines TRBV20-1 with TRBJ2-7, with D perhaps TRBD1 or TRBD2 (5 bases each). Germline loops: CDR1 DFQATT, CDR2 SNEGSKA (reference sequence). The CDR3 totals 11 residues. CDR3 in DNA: TGCGCACTGGGGACCCAACACGAGCAGTACTTC. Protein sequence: CALGTQHEQYF.

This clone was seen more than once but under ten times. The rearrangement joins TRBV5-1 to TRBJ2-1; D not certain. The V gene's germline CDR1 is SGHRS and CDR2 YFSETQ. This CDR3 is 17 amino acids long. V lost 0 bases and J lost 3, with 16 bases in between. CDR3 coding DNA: TGCGCCAGCAGCTTGGGTCCAGCCGGACCTGGCTACAATGAGCAGTTCTTC. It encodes CASSLGPAGPGYNEQFF.

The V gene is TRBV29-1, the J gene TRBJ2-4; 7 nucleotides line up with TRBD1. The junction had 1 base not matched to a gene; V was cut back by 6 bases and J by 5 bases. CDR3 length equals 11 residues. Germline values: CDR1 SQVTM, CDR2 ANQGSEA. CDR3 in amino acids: CSVGTENIQYF. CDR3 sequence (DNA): TGCAGCGTGGGGACAGAAAACATTCAGTACTTC.

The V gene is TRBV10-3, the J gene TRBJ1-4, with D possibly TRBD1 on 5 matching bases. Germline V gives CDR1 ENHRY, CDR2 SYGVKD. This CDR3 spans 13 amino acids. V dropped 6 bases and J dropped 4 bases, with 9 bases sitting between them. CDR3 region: CAIRRDGNEKLFF. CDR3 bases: TGTGCCATCAGGCGGGACGGTAATGAAAAACTGTTTTTT.

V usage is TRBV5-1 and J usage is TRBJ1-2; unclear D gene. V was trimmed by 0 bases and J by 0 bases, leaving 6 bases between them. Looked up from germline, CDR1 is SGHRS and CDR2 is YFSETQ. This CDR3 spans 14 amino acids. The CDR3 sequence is CASSLESANYGYTF. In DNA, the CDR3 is TGCGCCAGCAGCTTGGAGTCAGCTAACTATGGCTACACCTTC. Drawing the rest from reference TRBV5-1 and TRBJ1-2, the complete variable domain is KAGVTQTPRYLIKTRGQQVTLSCSPISGHRSVSWYQQTPGQGLQFLFEYFSETQRNKGNFPGRFSGRQFSNSRSEMNVSTLELGDSALYLCASSLESANYGYTFGSGTRLTVV.

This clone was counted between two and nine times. CDR3 DNA sequence: TGCGCCAGCAGCACTGGCGACAGAGAGCAGTTCTTC. It codes for CASSTGDREQFF. The chain links TRBV5-1 to TRBJ2-1, with D possibly matching TRBD1 (5 bases). The germline CDR1 and CDR2 sequences are SGHRS and YFSETQ. V lost 4 bases to trimming and J lost 10 bases, with 12 bases between them. This CDR3 comprises 12 residues.

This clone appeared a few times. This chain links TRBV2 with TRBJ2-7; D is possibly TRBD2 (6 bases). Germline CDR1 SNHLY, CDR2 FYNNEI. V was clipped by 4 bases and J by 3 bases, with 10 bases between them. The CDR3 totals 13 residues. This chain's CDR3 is CASSGGLYYEQYF. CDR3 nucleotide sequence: TGTGCCAGCAGTGGGGGACTTTACTACGAGCAGTACTTC.

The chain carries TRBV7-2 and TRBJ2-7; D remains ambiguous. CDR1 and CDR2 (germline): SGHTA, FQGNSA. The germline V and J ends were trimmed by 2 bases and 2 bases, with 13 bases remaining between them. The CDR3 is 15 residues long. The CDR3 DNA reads TGTGCCAGCAGCTTAAGGACGGACCGAGCCTACGAGCAGTACTTC. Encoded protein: CASSLRTDRAYEQYF.

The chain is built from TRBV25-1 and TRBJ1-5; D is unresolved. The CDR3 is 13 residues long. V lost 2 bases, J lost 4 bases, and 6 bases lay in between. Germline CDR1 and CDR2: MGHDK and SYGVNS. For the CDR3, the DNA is TGTGCCAGCAGTGAAGGGGTGAATCAGCCCCAGCATTTT. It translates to CASSEGVNQPQHF.

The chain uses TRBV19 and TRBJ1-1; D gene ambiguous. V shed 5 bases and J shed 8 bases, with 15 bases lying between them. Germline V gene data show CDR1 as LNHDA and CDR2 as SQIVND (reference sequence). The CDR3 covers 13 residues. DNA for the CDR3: TGTGCCAGTAGTGCCCGACCCGGGAGGGAAGCTTTCTTT. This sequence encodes CASSARPGREAFF. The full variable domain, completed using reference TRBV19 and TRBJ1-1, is DGGITQSPKYLFRKEGQNVTLSCEQNLNHDAMYWYRQDPGQGLRLIYYSQIVNDFQKGDIAEGYSVSREKKESFPLTVTSAQKNPTAFYLCASSARPGREAFFGQGTRLTVV.

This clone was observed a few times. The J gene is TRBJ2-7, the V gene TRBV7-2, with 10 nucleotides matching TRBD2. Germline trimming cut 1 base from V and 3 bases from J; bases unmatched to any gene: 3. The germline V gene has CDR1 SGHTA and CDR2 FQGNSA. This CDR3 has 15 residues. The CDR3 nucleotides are TGTGCCAGCAGCTTAGACACTAGCGGGAACTACGAGCAGTACTTC. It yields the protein CASSLDTSGNYEQYF.

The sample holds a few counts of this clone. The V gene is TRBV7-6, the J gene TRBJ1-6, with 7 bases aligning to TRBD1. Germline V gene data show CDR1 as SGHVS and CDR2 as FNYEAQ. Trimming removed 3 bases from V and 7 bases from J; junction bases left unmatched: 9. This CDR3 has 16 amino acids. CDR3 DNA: TGTGCCAGCAGCTTGGGCAGGGGGGCCGGGAATTCACCCCTCCACTTT. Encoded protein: CASSLGRGAGNSPLHF.

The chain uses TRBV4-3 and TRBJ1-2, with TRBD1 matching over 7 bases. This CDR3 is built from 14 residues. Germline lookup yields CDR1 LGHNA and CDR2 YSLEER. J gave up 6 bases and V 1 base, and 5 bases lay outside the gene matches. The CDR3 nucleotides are TGCGCCAGCAGCCAAGGGGGACAGTCGAATGGCTACACCTTC. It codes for CASSQGGQSNGYTF.

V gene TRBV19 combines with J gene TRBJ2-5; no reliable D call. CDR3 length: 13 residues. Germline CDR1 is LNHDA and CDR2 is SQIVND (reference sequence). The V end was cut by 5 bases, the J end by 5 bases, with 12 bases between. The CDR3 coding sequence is TGTGCCAGTAGTCCGGGCTGGGGTGAGACCCAGTACTTC. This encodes CASSPGWGETQYF. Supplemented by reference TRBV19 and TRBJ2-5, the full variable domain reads DGGITQSPKYLFRKEGQNVTLSCEQNLNHDAMYWYRQDPGQGLRLIYYSQIVNDFQKGDIAEGYSVSREKKESFPLTVTSAQKNPTAFYLCASSPGWGETQYFGPGTRLLVL.

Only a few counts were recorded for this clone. The CDR3 loop is CATSSTSGGRNIQYF. The DNA of the CDR3 is TGTGCCACCAGCAGTACTAGCGGGGGGCGAAACATTCAGTACTTC. This chain joins TRBV15 and TRBJ2-4, with 12 bases identical to TRBD2. V dropped 3 bases and J dropped 6; count of bases not matched to a gene: 3. The CDR3 is 15 residues long. The germline V gene encodes CDR1 LNHNV and CDR2 YYDKDF (reference sequence).

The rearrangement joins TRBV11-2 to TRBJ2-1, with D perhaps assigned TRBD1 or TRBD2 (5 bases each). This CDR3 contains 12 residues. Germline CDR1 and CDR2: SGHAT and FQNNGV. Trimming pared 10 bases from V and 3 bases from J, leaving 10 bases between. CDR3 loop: CATRGDYNEQFF. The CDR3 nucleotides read TGTGCCACCAGAGGGGACTACAATGAGCAGTTCTTC.

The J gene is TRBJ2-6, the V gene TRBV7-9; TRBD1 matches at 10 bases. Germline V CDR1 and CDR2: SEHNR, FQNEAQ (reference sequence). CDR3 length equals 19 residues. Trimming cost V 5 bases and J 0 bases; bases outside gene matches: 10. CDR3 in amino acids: CASSRRQGASFSGANVLTF. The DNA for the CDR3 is TGTGCCAGCAGCCGACGACAGGGGGCTAGCTTCTCTGGGGCCAACGTCCTGACTTTC.

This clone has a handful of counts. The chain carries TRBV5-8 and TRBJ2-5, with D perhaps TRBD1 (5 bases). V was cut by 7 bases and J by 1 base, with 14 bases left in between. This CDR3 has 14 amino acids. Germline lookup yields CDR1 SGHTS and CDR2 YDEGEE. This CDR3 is CASSLGRIQETQYF. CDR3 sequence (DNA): TGTGCCAGCTCCCTGGGGCGGATCCAAGAGACCCAGTACTTC. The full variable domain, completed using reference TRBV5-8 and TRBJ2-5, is EAGVTQSPTHLIKTRGQQATLRCSPISGHTSVYWYQQALGLGLQFLLWYDEGEERNRGNFPPRFSGRQFPNYSSELNVNALELEDSALYLCASSLGRIQETQYFGPGTRLLVL.

In nucleotides, the CDR3 is TGTGCCAGCAGCGTAGAACAGGCTGGAAACACCATATATTTT. It encodes CASSVEQAGNTIYF. This chain links TRBV9 with TRBJ1-3, with a weak D call TRBD1 (5 bases). The ends were cut back, 0 bases at V and 2 bases at J, with 6 bases in the middle. The CDR3 length is 14 residues. Germline V CDR1 and CDR2: SGDLS, YYNGEE.

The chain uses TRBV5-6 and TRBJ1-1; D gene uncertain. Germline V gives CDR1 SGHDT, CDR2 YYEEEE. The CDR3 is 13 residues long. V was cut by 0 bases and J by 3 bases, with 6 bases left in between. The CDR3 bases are TGTGCCAGCAGCTTGGGGCCGGACACTGAAGCTTTCTTT. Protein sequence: CASSLGPDTEAFF.

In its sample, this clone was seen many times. The CDR3 protein is CASSNTNTGELFF. As DNA, the CDR3 is TGTGCCAGCAGCAACACGAACACCGGGGAGCTGTTTTTT. The genes are TRBV7-9 and TRBJ2-2; D call uncertain. Germline V gene data show CDR1 as SEHNR and CDR2 as FQNEAQ (reference sequence). The ends were cut back, 5 bases at V and 0 bases at J, with 4 bases in the middle. The CDR3 length is 13 residues.